This T cell receptor (beta chain) emerged from a study of cytomegalovirus exposure and HLA in healthy donors. Germline CDR1 is SSHAT and CDR2 is FNYEAQ (reference sequence). The CDR3 loop spans 15 amino acids. V trimming: 4 bases; J trimming: 4 bases; junction bases outside the gene matches: 6. Study-level points and caveats: The number of N-insertions in an Asian-associated ancestry cluster was reportedly below the approximately 690-donor mean in a later analysis.

It was with 60 Vbeta and 13 Jbeta primers that the PCR ran. Clones were sequenced by immunoSEQ multiplex PCR, and TCRdb holds only the in-frame ones, with some missing. The table includes under 110,000 clones, roughly 70% detected once. This clone occurred once. Its antigen is undetermined. This specimen includes other DNA sequences encoding the same CDR3. The sequencing sample was made of PBMCs. The receptor was isolated from a man between 45 and 60 years old in good health and CMV-seronegative. The V and J genes are TRBV7-7 and TRBJ2-3; 9 positions match TRBD1. CDR3 protein: CASSSGTGRSDTQYF. CDR3 coding DNA: TGTGCCAGCAGCTCCGGGACAGGGCGGTCAGATACGCAGTATTTT.